The 3 T cell receptor beta chains presented below share a single source sample, sequenced in a study of blood T cells in healthy people across ages. The use of a sample-barcoded 5' primer and a J-beta primer mix characterized a second PCR of roughly 6 to 11 cycles. TCRdb recomputed calls from the 5' RACE reads with MiXCR, one row per CDR3 protein. Seen here are about 830,000 distinct CDR3 sequences, 62% observed once, and the top ten hold 25% to 35%. What was sequenced was blood. The receptors come from a man aged 25-40 years in good health.

This clonotype has only a few counts. V and J are TRBV6-2 or TRBV6-3 and TRBJ2-7; D possibly corresponds to TRBD1 (6 bases). The CDR3 consists of 15 residues. Germline V lookup: CDR1 MNHEY, CDR2 SVGEGT. V lost 4 bases and J lost 2, with 15 bases in between. Here the CDR3 DNA reads TGTGCCAGCAGTTCAGGGGCCCAAAGACCCTACGAGCAGTACTTC. Translation: CASSSGAQRPYEQYF.

The CDR3 is CASSQVAAGGTETQYF. CDR3 nucleotide sequence: TGCGCCAGCAGCCAAGTCGCAGCGGGGGGGACAGAGACCCAGTACTTC. This sequence joins TRBV4-3 and TRBJ2-5; 10 bases map to TRBD2. The CDR3 runs 16 residues. With V trimmed by 1 base and J by 4 bases, 6 bases remained unmatched. The germline V gene has CDR1 LGHNA and CDR2 YSLEER.

Only one count was recorded for this clonotype. This chain connects TRBV10-3 to TRBJ1-6; 9 bases align to TRBD1. The CDR3 consists of 14 residues. The V gene's germline CDR1 is ENHRY and CDR2 SYGVKD. Germline trimming cut 6 bases from V and 7 bases from J; bases unmatched to any gene: 4. The CDR3 DNA is TGTGCCATCAGATTGGACAGGGGAAATTCACCCCTCCACTTT. It yields the protein CAIRLDRGNSPLHF.